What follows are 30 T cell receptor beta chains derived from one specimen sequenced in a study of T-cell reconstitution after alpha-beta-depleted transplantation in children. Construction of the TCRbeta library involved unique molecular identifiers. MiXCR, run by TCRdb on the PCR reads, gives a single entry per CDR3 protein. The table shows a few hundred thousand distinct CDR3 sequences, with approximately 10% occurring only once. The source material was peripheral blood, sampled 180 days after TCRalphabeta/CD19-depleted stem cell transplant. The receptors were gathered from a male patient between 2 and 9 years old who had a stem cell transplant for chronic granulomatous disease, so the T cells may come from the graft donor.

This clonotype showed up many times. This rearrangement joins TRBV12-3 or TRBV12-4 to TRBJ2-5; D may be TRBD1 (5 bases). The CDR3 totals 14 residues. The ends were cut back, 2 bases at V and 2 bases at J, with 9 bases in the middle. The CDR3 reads CASSLRRVQETQYF. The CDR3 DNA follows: TGTGCCAGCAGTTTACGCAGGGTTCAAGAGACCCAGTACTTC.

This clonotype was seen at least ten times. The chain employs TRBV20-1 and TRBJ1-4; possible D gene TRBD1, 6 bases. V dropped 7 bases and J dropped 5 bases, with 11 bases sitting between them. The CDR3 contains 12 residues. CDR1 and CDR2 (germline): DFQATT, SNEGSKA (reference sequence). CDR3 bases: TGCAGTGGAGGGACACGCAATGAAAAACTGTTTTTT. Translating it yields CSGGTRNEKLFF.

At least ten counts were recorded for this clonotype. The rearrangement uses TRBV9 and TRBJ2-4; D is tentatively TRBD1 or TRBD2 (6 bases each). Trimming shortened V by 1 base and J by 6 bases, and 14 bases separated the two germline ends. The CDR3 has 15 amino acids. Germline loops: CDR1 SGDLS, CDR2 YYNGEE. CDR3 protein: CASSVKGGYGNIQYF. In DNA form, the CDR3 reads TGTGCCAGCAGCGTAAAGGGGGGCTATGGAAACATTCAGTACTTC.

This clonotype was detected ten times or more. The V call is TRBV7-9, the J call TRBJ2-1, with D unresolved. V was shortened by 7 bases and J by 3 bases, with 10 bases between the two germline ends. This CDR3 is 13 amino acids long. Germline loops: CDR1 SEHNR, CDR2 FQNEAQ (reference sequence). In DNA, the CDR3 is TGTGCCAGCACCCTCGATCGCTACAATGAGCAGTTCTTC. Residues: CASTLDRYNEQFF.

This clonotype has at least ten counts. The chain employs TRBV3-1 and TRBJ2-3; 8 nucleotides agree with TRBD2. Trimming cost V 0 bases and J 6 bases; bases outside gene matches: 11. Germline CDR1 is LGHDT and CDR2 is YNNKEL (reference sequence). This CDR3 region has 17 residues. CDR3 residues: CASSQDPTSGSRDTQYF. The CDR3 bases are TGTGCCAGCAGCCAAGATCCCACTAGCGGCTCGAGGGATACGCAGTATTTT.

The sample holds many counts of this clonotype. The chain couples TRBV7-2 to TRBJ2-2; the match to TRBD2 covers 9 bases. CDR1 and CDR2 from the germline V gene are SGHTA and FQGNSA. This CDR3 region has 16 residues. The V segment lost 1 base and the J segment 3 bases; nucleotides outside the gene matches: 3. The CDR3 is CASSLVRLADTGELFF. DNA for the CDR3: TGTGCCAGCAGCTTAGTGAGACTAGCGGACACCGGGGAGCTGTTTTTT.

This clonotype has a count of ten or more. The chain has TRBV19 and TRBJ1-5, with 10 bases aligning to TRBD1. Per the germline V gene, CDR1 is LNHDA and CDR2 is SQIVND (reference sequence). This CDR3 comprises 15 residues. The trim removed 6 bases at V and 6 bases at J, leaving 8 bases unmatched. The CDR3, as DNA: TGTGCCAGTAGCCGGGACAGGGGACGAACTCAGCCCCAGCATTTT. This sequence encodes CASSRDRGRTQPQHF.

DNA for the CDR3: TGTGCCAGCAGCCGGGCGGGGGGAGGTCAGCCCCAGCATTTT. Translating gives CASSRAGGGQPQHF. This chain connects TRBV12-3 or TRBV12-4 to TRBJ1-5; a weak D match, TRBD1 (5 bases). V lost 6 bases and J 6 bases, leaving 15 bases between the germline ends. This CDR3 comprises 14 residues.

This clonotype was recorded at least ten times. The CDR3: CASSSALGGGYTF. The DNA of the CDR3 is TGTGCCAGCAGCTCAGCTCTTGGCGGTGGCTACACCTTC. This chain joins TRBV7-3 and TRBJ1-2; D not resolved. This CDR3 has 13 residues. Per the germline V gene, CDR1 is SGHTA and CDR2 is FQGTGA. Trimming stripped 4 bases from V and 7 bases from J, with 13 bases between.

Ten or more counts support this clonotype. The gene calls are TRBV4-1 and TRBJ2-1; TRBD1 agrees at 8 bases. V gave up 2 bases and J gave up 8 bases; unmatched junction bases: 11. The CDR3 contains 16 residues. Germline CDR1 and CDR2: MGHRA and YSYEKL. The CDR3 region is CASSQNAGTGLDEQFF. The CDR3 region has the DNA TGCGCCAGCAGCCAAAACGCCGGGACAGGCTTGGATGAGCAGTTCTTC.

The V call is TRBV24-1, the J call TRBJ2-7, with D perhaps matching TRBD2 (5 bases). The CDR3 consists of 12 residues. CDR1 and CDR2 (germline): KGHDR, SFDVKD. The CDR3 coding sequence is TGTGGGGCCAGTGATTTCCGGGGAGAGCAGTACTTC. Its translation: CGASDFRGEQYF.

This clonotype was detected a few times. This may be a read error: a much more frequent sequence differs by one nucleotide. The chain's CDR3 is CSALTGSGYGDTF. The CDR3 coding sequence is TGCAGCGCCCTGACAGGGTCGGGCTATGGCGACACCTTC. The chain joins TRBV29-1 to TRBJ1-2; 7 bases agree with TRBD1. The CDR3 sequence is 13 residues long. The germline gives CDR1 SQVTM, CDR2 ANQGSEA.

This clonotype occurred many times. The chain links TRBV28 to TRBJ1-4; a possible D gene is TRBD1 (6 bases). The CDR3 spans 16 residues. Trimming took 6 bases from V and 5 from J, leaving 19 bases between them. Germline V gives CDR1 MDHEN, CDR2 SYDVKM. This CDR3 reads CASSWIRGWGNEKLFF. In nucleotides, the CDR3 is TGTGCCAGCAGCTGGATCAGGGGCTGGGGGAATGAAAAACTGTTTTTT.

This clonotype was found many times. The DNA for the CDR3 is TGTGCCAGCAGTTTGGCAGCGGGAGTAGCTAATGAAAAACTGTTTTTT. Protein: CASSLAAGVANEKLFF. This rearrangement joins TRBV12-3 or TRBV12-4 to TRBJ1-4; D remains ambiguous. The CDR3 covers 16 residues. Trimming left V 3 bases short and J 3 bases short, with 14 bases between.

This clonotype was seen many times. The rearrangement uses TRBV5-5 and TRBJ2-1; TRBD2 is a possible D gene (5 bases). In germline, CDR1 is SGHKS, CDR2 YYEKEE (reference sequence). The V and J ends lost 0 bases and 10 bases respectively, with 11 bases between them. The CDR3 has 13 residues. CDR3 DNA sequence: TGTGCCAGCAGCTTGGAATGGACGGGAGAGCAGTTCTTC. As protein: CASSLEWTGEQFF.

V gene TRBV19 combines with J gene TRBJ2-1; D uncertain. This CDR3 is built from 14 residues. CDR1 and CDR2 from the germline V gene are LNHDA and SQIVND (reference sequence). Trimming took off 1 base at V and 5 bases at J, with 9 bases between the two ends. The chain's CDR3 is CASSIGHPNNEQFF. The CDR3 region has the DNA TGTGCCAGTAGTATAGGGCATCCCAACAATGAGCAGTTCTTC.

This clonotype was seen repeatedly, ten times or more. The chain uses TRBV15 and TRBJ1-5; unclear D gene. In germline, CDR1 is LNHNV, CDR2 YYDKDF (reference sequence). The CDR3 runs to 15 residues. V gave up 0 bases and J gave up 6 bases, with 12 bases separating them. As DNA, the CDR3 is TGTGCCACCAGCAGAGATGAGGCGAGGAGTCAGCCCCAGCATTTT. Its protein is CATSRDEARSQPQHF.

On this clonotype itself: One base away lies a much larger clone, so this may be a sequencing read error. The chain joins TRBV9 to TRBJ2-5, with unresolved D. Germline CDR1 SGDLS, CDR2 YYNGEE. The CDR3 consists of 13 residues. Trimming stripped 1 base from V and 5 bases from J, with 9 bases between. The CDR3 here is CASSVNSDETQYF. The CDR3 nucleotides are TGTGCCAGCAGCGTAAACAGTGATGAGACCCAGTACTTC.

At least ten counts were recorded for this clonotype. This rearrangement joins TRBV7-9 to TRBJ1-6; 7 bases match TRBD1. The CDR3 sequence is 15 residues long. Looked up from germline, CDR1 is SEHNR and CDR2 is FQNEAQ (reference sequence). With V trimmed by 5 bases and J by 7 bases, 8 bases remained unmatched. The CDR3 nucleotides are TGTGCCAGCAGCCCTAACAGGGGTGGCAATTCACCCCTCCACTTT. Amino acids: CASSPNRGGNSPLHF. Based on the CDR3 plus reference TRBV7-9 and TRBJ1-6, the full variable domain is DTGVSQNPRHKITKRGQNVTFRCDPISEHNRLYWYRQTLGQGPEFLTYFQNEAQLEKSRLLSDRFSAERPKGSFSTLEIQRTEQGDSAMYLCASSPNRGGNSPLHFGNGTRLTVT.

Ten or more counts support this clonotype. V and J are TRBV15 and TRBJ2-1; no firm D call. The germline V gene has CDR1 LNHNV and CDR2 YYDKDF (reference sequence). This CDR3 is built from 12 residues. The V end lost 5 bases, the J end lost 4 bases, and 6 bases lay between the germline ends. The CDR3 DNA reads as TGTGCCACCAGCCGCCTTTACAATGAGCAGTTCTTC. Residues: CATSRLYNEQFF.

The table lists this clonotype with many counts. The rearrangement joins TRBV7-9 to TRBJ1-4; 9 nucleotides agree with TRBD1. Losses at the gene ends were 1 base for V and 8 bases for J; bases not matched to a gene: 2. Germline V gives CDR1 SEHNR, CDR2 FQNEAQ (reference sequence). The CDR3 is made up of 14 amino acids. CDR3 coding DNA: TGTGCCAGCAGCTTAGGGGACAGGGCCGAAAAACTGTTTTTT. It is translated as CASSLGDRAEKLFF.

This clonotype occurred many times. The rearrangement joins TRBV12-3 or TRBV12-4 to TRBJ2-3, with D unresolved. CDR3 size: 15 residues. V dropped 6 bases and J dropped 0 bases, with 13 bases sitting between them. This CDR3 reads CASSPWHPSTDTQYF. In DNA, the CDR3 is TGTGCCAGCAGCCCTTGGCACCCTAGCACAGATACGCAGTATTTT.

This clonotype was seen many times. CDR3: CASSQGEMTEAFF. CDR3 DNA: TGTGCCAGCTCACAGGGGGAAATGACTGAAGCTTTCTTT. The chain employs TRBV18 and TRBJ1-1; a weak D match, TRBD1 (6 bases). Germline V CDR1 and CDR2: KGHSH, LQKENI. Trimming removed 4 bases at V and 5 bases at J, with 11 bases between. CDR3 length equals 13 residues.

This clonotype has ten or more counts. CDR3 region: CASSVGDNRVEAFF. The CDR3 DNA sequence: TGTGCCAGCAGCGTAGGCGACAACAGGGTTGAAGCTTTCTTT. The chain combines TRBV9 with TRBJ1-1, with a weak D call TRBD1 (6 bases). Between the trimmed V and J ends, which lost 0 bases and 7 bases, there was a span of 13 bases. The CDR3 sequence is 14 residues long. The germline V gene has CDR1 SGDLS and CDR2 YYNGEE.

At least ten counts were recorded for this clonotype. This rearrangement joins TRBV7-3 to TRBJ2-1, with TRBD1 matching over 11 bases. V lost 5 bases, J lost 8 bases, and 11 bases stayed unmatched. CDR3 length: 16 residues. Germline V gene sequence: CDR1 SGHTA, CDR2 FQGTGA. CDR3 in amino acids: CASSPVGTGGSDEQFF. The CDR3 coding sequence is TGTGCCAGCAGCCCCGTGGGGACAGGGGGTTCCGATGAGCAGTTCTTC.

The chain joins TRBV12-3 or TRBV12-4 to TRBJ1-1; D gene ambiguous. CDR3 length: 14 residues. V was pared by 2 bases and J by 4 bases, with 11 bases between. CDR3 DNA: TGTGCCAGCAGTTTACAAGGACGGGCCACTGAAGCTTTCTTT. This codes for CASSLQGRATEAFF.

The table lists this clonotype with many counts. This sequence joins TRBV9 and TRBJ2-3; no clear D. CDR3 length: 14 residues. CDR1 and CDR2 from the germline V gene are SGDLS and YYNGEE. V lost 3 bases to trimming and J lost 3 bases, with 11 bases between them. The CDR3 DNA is TGTGCCAGCAGCGCGGGCCAAAGGACAGATACGCAGTATTTT. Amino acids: CASSAGQRTDTQYF.

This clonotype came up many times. The DNA of the CDR3 is TGTGCCAGCAGCTTAGGCGGCGGTAATGAAAAACTGTTTTTT. It specifies CASSLGGGNEKLFF. V and J are TRBV11-2 and TRBJ1-4, with D uncertain. Germline V gene lookup returns CDR1 SGHAT and CDR2 FQNNGV. The ends were cut back, 1 base at V and 4 bases at J, with 7 bases in the middle. CDR3 length equals 14 residues.

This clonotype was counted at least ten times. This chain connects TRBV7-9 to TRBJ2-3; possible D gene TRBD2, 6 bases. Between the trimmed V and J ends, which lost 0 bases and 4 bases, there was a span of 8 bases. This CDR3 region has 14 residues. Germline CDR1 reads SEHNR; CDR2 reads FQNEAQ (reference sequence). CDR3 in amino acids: CASSLAGTPDTQYF. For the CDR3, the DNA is TGTGCCAGCAGCTTAGCCGGGACTCCAGATACGCAGTATTTT.

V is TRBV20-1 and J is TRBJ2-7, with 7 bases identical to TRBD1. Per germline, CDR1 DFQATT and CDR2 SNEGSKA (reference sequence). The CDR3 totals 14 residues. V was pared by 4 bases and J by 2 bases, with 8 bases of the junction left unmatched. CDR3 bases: TGCAGTGCTAACGGAGAAGGACAGGCCTACGAGCAGTACTTC. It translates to CSANGEGQAYEQYF.